The 15 T cell receptor beta chains below all came from one sample that was sequenced in a study of blood T cell repertoires in COVID-19 (TCRdb year 2020). The protocol used for the library was the immunoSEQ multiplex PCR assay. TCRdb mirrors the immuneACCESS table, restricted to in-frame sequences. Some clones are absent from its copies; in checked studies, under half trace to an unresolved V gene, and the reason for the others is unknown. Recorded for this sample are approximately 100,000 clones; 75% to 90% of them occurred a single time. Of the sample, about a fifth is held by the ten largest clones. Source material: peripheral blood. The receptors derive from a human donor with acute or convalescent COVID-19. The donor label of this sample is uncertain.

The V call is TRBV19, the J call TRBJ1-5; 7 positions match TRBD1. CDR3 length: 15 amino acids. Germline CDR1 and CDR2: LNHDA and SQIVND (reference sequence). Trimming cost V 4 bases and J 10 bases; bases outside gene matches: 13. The CDR3 DNA follows: TGTGCCAGTAGTAGGACCACAGGGGCCGTCCATCCCCAGCATTTT. It specifies CASSRTTGAVHPQHF.

J is TRBJ2-2 and V is TRBV6-5; D might be TRBD2 (6 bases). V dropped 4 bases and J dropped 5 bases, with 14 bases sitting between them. The germline gives CDR1 MNHEY, CDR2 SVGAGI. There are 15 residues in the CDR3. CDR3 loop: CASSFRGTLTGELFF. CDR3 DNA: TGTGCCAGCAGTTTTCGGGGGACTTTGACCGGGGAGCTGTTTTTT.

This chain uses TRBV11-3 with TRBJ2-5; 9 positions agree with TRBD1. After removal of 5 bases from V and 2 bases from J, the junction contained 9 bases not matched to a gene. Germline V lookup: CDR1 SGHNT, CDR2 YENEEA. CDR3 size: 16 residues. CDR3 protein: CASSPGQGTGQETQYF. DNA for the CDR3: TGTGCCAGCAGCCCAGGACAGGGGACGGGTCAAGAGACCCAGTACTTC. The full variable domain, completed using reference TRBV11-3 and TRBJ2-5, is EAGVVQSPRYKIIEKKQPVAFWCNPISGHNTLYWYLQNLGQGPELLIRYENEEAVDDSQLPKDRFSAERLKGVDSTLKIQPAELGDSAVYLCASSPGQGTGQETQYFGPGTRLLVL.

This clone was detected a few times. The chain has TRBV10-3 and TRBJ1-1, with 12 bases matching TRBD1. The V gene's germline CDR1 is ENHRY and CDR2 SYGVKD. The CDR3 is 19 amino acids. The ends lost 0 bases at V and 4 bases at J; junction bases unmatched: 12. The CDR3 spells CAISESGTGGSSWGTEAFF. Here the CDR3 DNA reads TGTGCCATCAGTGAGTCCGGGACAGGGGGCTCTAGTTGGGGCACTGAAGCTTTCTTT.

The genes are TRBV18 and TRBJ2-1, with TRBD2 identical over 7 bases. Germline CDR1 KGHSH, CDR2 LQKENI. The length of the CDR3 is 13 residues. V dropped 3 bases and J dropped 7; count of bases not matched to a gene: 3. The CDR3 protein is CASSPGLENEQFF. Written as DNA, the CDR3 is TGTGCCAGCTCACCTGGACTAGAGAATGAGCAGTTCTTC.

This rearrangement joins TRBV5-5 to TRBJ1-5; D remains unclear. Germline-derived CDR1 and CDR2 are SGHKS and YYEKEE (reference sequence). There are 10 residues in the CDR3. V was trimmed by 4 bases and J by 9 bases, leaving 5 bases between them. Written as DNA, the CDR3 is TGTGCCAGCAGCCGGGGGCCCCAGCATTTT. Its protein is CASSRGPQHF.

The chain employs TRBV5-1 and TRBJ2-5; D is ambiguous. Germline values: CDR1 SGHRS, CDR2 YFSETQ. The CDR3 is 13 amino acids. The V end lost 7 bases, the J end lost 4 bases, and 14 bases lay between the germline ends. The CDR3 coding sequence is TGCGCCAGCCATCTAGAGGTCCCAGAGACCCAGTACTTC. Its protein is CASHLEVPETQYF.

V is TRBV19 and J is TRBJ1-1, with 8 bases aligning to TRBD1. The germline V gene encodes CDR1 LNHDA and CDR2 SQIVND (reference sequence). CDR3 length: 13 residues. The J segment lost 1 base and the V segment lost 8 bases, leaving 3 bases of the junction unmatched. CDR3 sequence (DNA): TGTGCCAGTGGGGACAGGCCGAACACTGAAGCTTTCTTT. This codes for CASGDRPNTEAFF.

The chain uses TRBV12-5 and TRBJ1-5, with 10 bases matching TRBD1. Germline CDR1 reads LGHNT; CDR2 reads FRNRAP. The CDR3 contains 18 residues. The junction had 12 bases not matched to a gene; V was cut back by 7 bases and J by 0 bases. In DNA, the CDR3 is TGTGCTAGTGTTACAGACAGGGGGCAAGGGGCTAGCAATCAGCCCCAGCATTTT. It translates to CASVTDRGQGASNQPQHF.

CDR3 loop: CASRTSSYNSPLHF. The CDR3 DNA follows: TGTGCCAGCAGGACTAGCTCCTATAATTCACCCCTCCACTTT. This sequence joins TRBV25-1 and TRBJ1-6, with D hard to call. From germline, CDR1 is MGHDK and CDR2 SYGVNS. The CDR3 runs 14 residues. Deletions cut 6 bases from V and 0 bases from J, with 6 bases between.

The V and J genes are TRBV27 and TRBJ1-2; 9 bases are a match to TRBD1. The germline V gene encodes CDR1 MNHEY and CDR2 SMNVEV (reference sequence). Unmatched junction bases numbered 12, after V lost 6 bases and J lost 4 bases. The CDR3 consists of 16 residues. The CDR3 nucleotides read TGTGCCAGCAGCTTGGACAGGGGTTCTGGGGTCTATGGCTACACCTTC. As protein: CASSLDRGSGVYGYTF.

DNA of the CDR3: TGTGCCTGGACACGTCCGGGACTAGTAGATTACTTC. It translates to CAWTRPGLVDYF. This chain uses TRBV30 with TRBJ2-5, with 8 bases aligning to TRBD2. The CDR3 covers 12 residues. With 4 bases clipped from V and 14 bases from J, the junction kept 12 bases outside the gene matches. CDR1 is GTSNPN, CDR2 SVGIG, per germline (reference sequence).

The CDR3 spells CAIKSGTNTGELFF. Here the CDR3 DNA reads TGTGCCATCAAGAGCGGCACGAACACCGGGGAGCTGTTTTTT. V usage is TRBV10-3 and J usage is TRBJ2-2; D is possibly TRBD2 (5 bases). The CDR3 is made up of 14 amino acids. Germline loops: CDR1 ENHRY, CDR2 SYGVKD. The V and J ends lost 7 bases and 0 bases respectively, with 9 bases between them.

V usage is TRBV18 and J usage is TRBJ2-7, with 9 bases aligning to TRBD1. This CDR3 has 16 residues. The germline gives CDR1 KGHSH, CDR2 LQKENI. With 2 bases clipped from V and 1 base from J, the junction kept 6 bases outside the gene matches. In DNA, the CDR3 is TGTGCCAGCTCACCAGGGTTGGGACAGGGATCCTACGAGCAGTACTTC. It specifies CASSPGLGQGSYEQYF.

In DNA form, the CDR3 reads TGTGCCAGCAGCTCACAAGGGGCCACCTACGAGCAGTACTTC. Residues: CASSSQGATYEQYF. The chain combines TRBV7-9 with TRBJ2-7, with a possible D match to TRBD1 (5 bases). CDR1 is SEHNR and CDR2 is FQNEAQ in the germline V gene (reference sequence). The CDR3 is 14 residues long. V was shortened by 4 bases and J by 2 bases, with 12 bases between the two germline ends.